The 29 T cell receptor beta chains reported below all come from one sample, sequenced in a study of T cells in Graves' hyperthyroidism and ophthalmopathy. Amplification of TCR beta CDR3 regions used RNA as the template. A set of HTBI primers served as the primers for a first-round RT-PCR of the TCR CDR3. TCRdb ran MiXCR on the multiplex PCR reads and lists one entry per CDR3 protein. The repertoire holds about 130,000 distinct CDR3 sequences, with about 20% as singletons. Material for sequencing was blood. These receptors were taken from a woman between 45 and 60 years old with Graves' hyperthyroidism that later progressed to Graves' ophthalmopathy.

This clonotype was counted at least ten times. CDR3 nucleotide sequence: TGCGCCAGCAGCGCGACTCAAGGGGGTGAGCAGTTCTTC. Its protein is CASSATQGGEQFF. This chain joins TRBV5-1 and TRBJ2-1; the D gene is possibly TRBD1 (6 bases). The ends were cut back, 4 bases at V and 9 bases at J, with 14 bases in the middle. Germline V lookup: CDR1 SGHRS, CDR2 YFSETQ. The CDR3 has 13 residues.

This clonotype was detected a few times. This chain links TRBV7-2 with TRBJ1-2; a possible D gene is TRBD1 (6 bases). CDR1 SGHTA and CDR2 FQGNSA come from the germline V gene. V lost 1 base and J 4 bases, leaving 10 bases between the germline ends. CDR3 size: 14 residues. CDR3 protein: CASSLVRGSYGYTF. The CDR3 DNA is TGTGCCAGCAGCTTAGTAAGGGGGAGCTATGGCTACACCTTC.

This clonotype was observed many times. The J gene is TRBJ2-5, the V gene TRBV29-1; 10 positions agree with TRBD2. The V and J ends lost 2 bases and 5 bases, in that order; junction bases with no gene match: 8. The V gene's germline CDR1 is SQVTM and CDR2 ANQGSEA. This CDR3 has 15 amino acids. CDR3 in DNA: TGCAGCGTTGAAAGCGCTAGCGGGAGAGGGGAGACCCAGTACTTC. Its translation: CSVESASGRGETQYF.

There are many counts of this clonotype. This chain joins TRBV2 and TRBJ1-1, with 10 bases fitting TRBD1. Germline lookup yields CDR1 SNHLY and CDR2 FYNNEI. This CDR3 spans 14 amino acids. V trimming: 7 bases; J trimming: 4 bases; junction bases outside the gene matches: 6. The CDR3 here is CASTLGQGSTEAFF. The CDR3 DNA follows: TGTGCCAGCACCCTGGGACAGGGGAGCACTGAAGCTTTCTTT.

This clonotype was recorded many times. The chain carries TRBV3-1 and TRBJ1-4, with D perhaps TRBD1 (5 bases). Germline-derived CDR1 and CDR2 are LGHDT and YNNKEL (reference sequence). V gave up 3 bases and J gave up 5 bases, with 16 bases separating them. This CDR3 has 16 amino acids. As DNA, the CDR3 is TGTGCCAGCAGCCAGACACTCGGGACCGGGAATGAAAAACTGTTTTTT. Its translation: CASSQTLGTGNEKLFF.

There are many counts of this clonotype. CDR3 amino acids: CASSFVQGPYEQYF. CDR3 nucleotide sequence: TGTGCCAGCAGTTTCGTCCAGGGACCCTACGAGCAGTACTTC. The chain is built from TRBV12-3 or TRBV12-4 and TRBJ2-7; possibly TRBD1 or TRBD2 for D (5 bases each). The CDR3 is 14 residues long. V was trimmed by 3 bases and J by 2 bases, leaving 11 bases between them.

The chain uses TRBV2 and TRBJ1-5; 10 positions agree with TRBD1. The CDR3 extends over 15 amino acids. CDR1 and CDR2 (germline): SNHLY, FYNNEI. V lost 5 bases and J lost 4; bases outside the gene matches: 5. The CDR3 DNA reads as TGTGCCAGCAGTTCCGGGACAGGGGTGAATCAGCCCCAGCATTTT. This gives the protein CASSSGTGVNQPQHF.

Worth noting for this clonotype: A read error may explain this, as a much larger clone is one base away. The chain combines TRBV5-1 with TRBJ2-7, with 7 bases identical to TRBD2. The CDR3 sequence is 16 residues long. Trimming at V came to 1 base and at J to 7 bases, leaving 14 bases not matched to a gene. Per germline, CDR1 SGHRS and CDR2 YFSETQ. The CDR3 coding sequence is TGCGCCAGCAGCTTGATTCAGGCGGGAGCTGGGGGTGAGCAGTACTTC. This translates into CASSLIQAGAGGEQYF.

This clonotype was detected many times. The rearrangement uses TRBV6-1 and TRBJ2-6; 13 nucleotides align to TRBD2. Germline trimming cut 5 bases from V and 0 bases from J; bases unmatched to any gene: 4. Germline V CDR1 and CDR2: MNHNS, SASEGT. The CDR3 extends over 18 amino acids. The CDR3 nucleotides read TGTGCCAGCAGTTCGACTAGCGGGAGGTCCTCTGGGGCCAACGTCCTGACTTTC. The encoded protein is CASSSTSGRSSGANVLTF.

A note on this clonotype: No DNA is shown, since the ends of the CDR3 on it are uncertain; the CDR3 is the one TCRdb lists. V gene TRBV6-5 combines with J gene TRBJ1-5. The length of the CDR3 is 23 amino acids, counting both ends. CDR1 is MNHEY, CDR2 SVGAGI, per germline. The chain's CDR3 is CASSYSAYEQYFGPGNSNQPQHF.

This clonotype was recorded at least ten times. J is TRBJ2-1 and V is TRBV20-1; 14 positions agree with TRBD2. V trimming: 3 bases; J trimming: 0 bases; junction bases outside the gene matches: 7. The CDR3 sequence is 18 residues long. Germline CDR1 is DFQATT and CDR2 is SNEGSKA (reference sequence). CDR3 residues: CSASWTSGRRSSYNEQFF. The DNA for the CDR3 is TGCAGTGCTAGTTGGACTAGCGGGAGGAGAAGCTCCTACAATGAGCAGTTCTTC.

This chain links TRBV28 with TRBJ1-1; 8 bases align to TRBD1. The V gene end was trimmed by 6 bases and the J gene end by 0 bases; junction bases not matched to a gene: 9. The CDR3 runs 16 residues. Germline CDR1 reads MDHEN; CDR2 reads SYDVKM. The CDR3: CASSHLGQGLNTEAFF. In nucleotides, the CDR3 is TGTGCCAGCAGCCACCTCGGACAGGGCCTGAACACTGAAGCTTTCTTT.

This clonotype was counted ten times or more. The chain recombines TRBV28 with TRBJ2-1; 9 positions match TRBD2. CDR1 MDHEN and CDR2 SYDVKM come from the germline V gene. The CDR3 covers 18 residues. V trimming: 4 bases; J trimming: 5 bases; junction bases outside the gene matches: 15. The CDR3 loop is CASSSTGQLAGPNNEQFF. The CDR3 DNA reads TGTGCCAGCAGTTCGACAGGGCAGCTAGCGGGACCTAACAATGAGCAGTTCTTC.

This clonotype was counted at least ten times. This chain uses TRBV10-3 with TRBJ1-1; 10 nucleotides match TRBD1. Trimming at V came to 6 bases and at J to 0 bases, leaving 1 base not matched to a gene. This CDR3 is built from 14 residues. Germline values: CDR1 ENHRY, CDR2 SYGVKD. The CDR3 loop is CAIRTGGLNTEAFF. CDR3 nucleotide sequence: TGTGCCATCAGGACAGGGGGCTTGAACACTGAAGCTTTCTTT.

This clonotype was counted at least ten times. The chain is built from TRBV11-1 and TRBJ1-1, with D unresolved. CDR1 is SGHAT and CDR2 is FQDESV in the germline V gene (reference sequence). Trimming removed 6 bases at V and 5 bases at J, with 10 bases between. This CDR3 has 12 amino acids. In DNA form, the CDR3 reads TGTGCCAGCAGGCCCGGAGGGACTGAAGCTTTCTTT. As protein: CASRPGGTEAFF.

Note on this clonotype: Germline is not matched at one junction end, which may reflect a read error. The J gene is TRBJ2-2, the V gene TRBV28; possible D gene TRBD1, 6 bases. The CDR3 spans 17 residues. Germline CDR1 is MDHEN and CDR2 is SYDVKM. The CDR3 DNA reads TGTGCCACCAGTGATCGGGGAACAGGGAAGAACACCGGGGAGCTGTTTTTT. Its protein product is CATSDRGTGKNTGELFF. Based on the CDR3 plus reference TRBV28 and TRBJ2-2, the full variable domain is DVKVTQSSRYLVKRTGEKVFLECVQDMDHENMFWYRQDPGLGLRLIYFSYDVKMKEKGDIPEGYSVSREKKERFSLILESASTNQTSMYLCATSDRGTGKNTGELFFGEGSRLTVL.

Here the CDR3 reads CASSPGGESEKLFF. CDR3 sequence (DNA): TGTGCCAGCTCACCAGGGGGCGAGAGTGAAAAACTGTTTTTT. The chain employs TRBV18 and TRBJ1-4, with D possibly matching TRBD1 (6 bases). The CDR3 runs to 14 residues. Germline loops: CDR1 KGHSH, CDR2 LQKENI. Trimming removed 2 bases at V and 7 bases at J, with 11 bases between.

This clonotype has a handful of counts. The chain has TRBV5-1 and TRBJ2-1, with 8 bases that match TRBD2. Germline trimming cut 0 bases from V and 6 bases from J; bases unmatched to any gene: 11. CDR3 length: 17 residues. The germline V gene has CDR1 SGHRS and CDR2 YFSETQ. In DNA, the CDR3 is TGCGCCAGCAGCTTGGCCCCGCCCAGCGGGAGCCTCAATGAGCAGTTCTTC. This sequence encodes CASSLAPPSGSLNEQFF.

The rearrangement links TRBV6-1 to TRBJ2-5; 7 bases agree with TRBD2. Germline CDR1 is MNHNS and CDR2 is SASEGT. V shed 6 bases, J shed 4 bases, and the junction held 5 bases outside the gene matches. The CDR3 is made up of 13 amino acids. CDR3 sequence reads: CASRGGPRETQYF. CDR3 nucleotides: TGTGCCAGCAGGGGAGGGCCGCGAGAGACCCAGTACTTC.

This clonotype was recorded many times. The rearrangement joins TRBV10-3 to TRBJ1-1, with 12 bases that match TRBD1. Germline V CDR1 and CDR2: ENHRY, SYGVKD. V shed 9 bases, J shed 3 bases, and the junction held 8 bases outside the gene matches. The CDR3 covers 15 residues. For the CDR3, the DNA is TGTGCCATTTGGGACAGGGGGCGCGGGGACACTGAAGCTTTCTTT. Encoded protein: CAIWDRGRGDTEAFF.

In regard to this clonotype: One junction end disagrees with the germline gene, perhaps due to a read error. The chain recombines TRBV19 with TRBJ1-1; TRBD1 agrees at 7 bases. CDR3 size: 15 residues. CDR1 and CDR2 (germline): LNHDA, SQIVND (reference sequence). CDR3 in amino acids: CASSTYRGGSTEAFF. For the CDR3, the DNA is TGCGCCAGTAGTACATACAGGGGAGGAAGCACTGAAGCTTTCTTT.

This rearrangement joins TRBV4-2 to TRBJ1-5, with no clear D. V shed 1 base and J shed 10 bases, with 14 bases lying between them. Germline values: CDR1 LGHNA, CDR2 YNFKEQ. This CDR3 contains 14 residues. The CDR3 here is CASSQGREGSPQHF. The CDR3 coding sequence is TGTGCCAGCAGCCAAGGCAGAGAGGGAAGCCCCCAGCATTTT.

This clonotype was counted a few times. This rearrangement joins TRBV7-9 to TRBJ1-2, with D unclear. The CDR3 runs to 14 residues. Germline CDR1 reads SEHNR; CDR2 reads FQNEAQ (reference sequence). V was trimmed by 4 bases and J by 2 bases, leaving 11 bases between them. CDR3 loop: CASSSGVWNYGYTF. The DNA of the CDR3 is TGTGCCAGCAGCTCGGGAGTCTGGAACTATGGCTACACCTTC.

This chain joins TRBV7-9 and TRBJ1-1; 9 bases map to TRBD1. Germline V gene sequence: CDR1 SEHNR, CDR2 FQNEAQ (reference sequence). V was clipped by 4 bases and J by 4 bases; unmatched bases: 4. The CDR3 spans 14 residues. The CDR3 sequence is CASSSGTGSTEAFF. The CDR3 bases are TGTGCCAGCAGCTCGGGGACAGGGAGCACTGAAGCTTTCTTT. Full variable domain (outside the CDR3, taken from reference TRBV7-9 and TRBJ1-1): DTGVSQNPRHKITKRGQNVTFRCDPISEHNRLYWYRQTLGQGPEFLTYFQNEAQLEKSRLLSDRFSAERPKGSFSTLEIQRTEQGDSAMYLCASSSGTGSTEAFFGQGTRLTVV.

This clonotype appeared a single time. The rearrangement links TRBV28 to TRBJ2-5; 7 nucleotides agree with TRBD2. With V trimmed by 10 bases and J by 5 bases, 13 bases remained unmatched. CDR1 is MDHEN and CDR2 is SYDVKM in the germline V gene. The CDR3 totals 14 residues. CDR3 protein: CATSPGEGPETQYF. In DNA form, the CDR3 reads TGTGCCACCAGCCCGGGGGAGGGCCCGGAGACCCAGTACTTC.

This clonotype was recorded at least ten times. This rearrangement joins TRBV6-1 to TRBJ1-6, with unresolved D. Deletions cut 5 bases from V and 1 base from J, with 15 bases between. CDR1 is MNHNS and CDR2 is SASEGT in the germline V gene. The CDR3 is 17 residues long. The DNA of the CDR3 is TGTGCCAGCAGTTCGGACGCCCGGTGGTCCTATAATTCACCCCTCCACTTT. It is translated as CASSSDARWSYNSPLHF.

V and J are TRBV6-5 and TRBJ1-1, with D possibly being TRBD1 (5 bases). Per the germline V gene, CDR1 is MNHEY and CDR2 is SVGAGI. The CDR3 has 14 residues. V was trimmed by 2 bases and J by 1 base, leaving 8 bases between them. CDR3 sequence (DNA): TGTGCCAGCAGTTACGGACAACCGAACACTGAAGCTTTCTTT. Translating it yields CASSYGQPNTEAFF.

This clonotype was counted a few times. V usage is TRBV6-1 and J usage is TRBJ1-1, with 7 bases fitting TRBD1. CDR3 length: 13 residues. Germline assignment: CDR1 MNHNS and CDR2 SASEGT. V shed 8 bases, J shed 4 bases, and the junction held 7 bases outside the gene matches. CDR3 coding DNA: TGTGCCAGCCGCGACAGGGCGGCCACTGAAGCTTTCTTT. Protein: CASRDRAATEAFF.

In this sample, this clonotype turned up many times. The chain uses TRBV12-3 or TRBV12-4 and TRBJ2-4, with D possibly being TRBD1 (5 bases). V lost 2 bases and J 3 bases, leaving 11 bases between the germline ends. The CDR3 totals 15 residues. The CDR3 here is CASSLSQGRKNIQYF. The DNA of the CDR3 is TGTGCCAGCAGTTTATCCCAGGGCCGCAAAAACATTCAGTACTTC.